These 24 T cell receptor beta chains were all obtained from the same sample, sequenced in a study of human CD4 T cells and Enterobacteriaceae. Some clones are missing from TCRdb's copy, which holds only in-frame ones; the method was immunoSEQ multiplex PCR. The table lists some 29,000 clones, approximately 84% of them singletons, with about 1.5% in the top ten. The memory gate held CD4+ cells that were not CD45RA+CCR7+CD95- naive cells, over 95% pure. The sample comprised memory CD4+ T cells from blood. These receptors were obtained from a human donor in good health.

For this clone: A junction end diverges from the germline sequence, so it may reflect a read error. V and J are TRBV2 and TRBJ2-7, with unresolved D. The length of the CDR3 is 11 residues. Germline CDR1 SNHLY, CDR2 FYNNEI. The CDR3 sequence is CASSQAYEQYF. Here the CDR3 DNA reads TGTGCCAGCAGTCAAGCCTACGAGCAGTACTTC.

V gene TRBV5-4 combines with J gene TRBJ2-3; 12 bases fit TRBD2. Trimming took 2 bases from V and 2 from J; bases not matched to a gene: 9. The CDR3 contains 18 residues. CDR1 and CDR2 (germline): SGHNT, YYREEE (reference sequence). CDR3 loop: CASSFRLAGGPDTDTQYF. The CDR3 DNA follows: TGTGCCAGCAGCTTCCGGCTAGCGGGAGGGCCCGACACAGATACGCAGTATTTT.

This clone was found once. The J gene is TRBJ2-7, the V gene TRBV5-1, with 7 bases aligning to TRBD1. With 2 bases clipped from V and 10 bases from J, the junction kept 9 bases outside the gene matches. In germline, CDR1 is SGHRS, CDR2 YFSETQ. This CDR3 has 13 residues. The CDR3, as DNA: TGCGCCAGCAGCTTTGACTTCGAGGGGGCACAGTACTTC. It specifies CASSFDFEGAQYF.

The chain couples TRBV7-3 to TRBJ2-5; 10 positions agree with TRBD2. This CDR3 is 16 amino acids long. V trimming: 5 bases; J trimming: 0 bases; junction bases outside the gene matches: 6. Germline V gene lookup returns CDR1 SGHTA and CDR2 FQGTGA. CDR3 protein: CASSPSGRADQETQYF. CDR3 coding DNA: TGTGCCAGCAGCCCCAGCGGGAGGGCGGACCAAGAGACCCAGTACTTC.

CDR3 in amino acids: CASSPSGSIDTQYF. CDR3 in DNA: TGCGCCAGCAGCCCTAGCGGGAGTATAGATACGCAGTATTTT. This chain links TRBV10-1 with TRBJ2-3; 10 bases align to TRBD2. Germline V CDR1 and CDR2: WNHNN, SYGVQD (reference sequence). The CDR3 consists of 14 residues. After removal of 6 bases from V and 5 bases from J, the junction contained 5 bases not matched to a gene.

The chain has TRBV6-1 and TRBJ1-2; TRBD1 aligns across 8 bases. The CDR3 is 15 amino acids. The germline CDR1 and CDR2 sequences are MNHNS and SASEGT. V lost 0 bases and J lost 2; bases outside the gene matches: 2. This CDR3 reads CASSEATGGNYGYTF. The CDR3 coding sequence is TGTGCCAGCAGTGAAGCCACAGGGGGGAACTATGGCTACACCTTC.

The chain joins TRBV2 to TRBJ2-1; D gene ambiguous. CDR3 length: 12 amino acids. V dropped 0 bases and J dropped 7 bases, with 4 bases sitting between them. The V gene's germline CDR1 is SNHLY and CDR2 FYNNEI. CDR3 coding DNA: TGTGCCAGCAGTGAAGCGGAGAATGAGCAGTTCTTC. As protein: CASSEAENEQFF. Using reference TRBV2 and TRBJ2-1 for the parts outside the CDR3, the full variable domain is EPEVTQTPSHQVTQMGQEVILRCVPISNHLYFYWYRQILGQKVEFLVSFYNNEISEKSEIFDDQFSVERPDGSNFTLKIRSTKLEDSAMYFCASSEAENEQFFGPGTRLTVL.

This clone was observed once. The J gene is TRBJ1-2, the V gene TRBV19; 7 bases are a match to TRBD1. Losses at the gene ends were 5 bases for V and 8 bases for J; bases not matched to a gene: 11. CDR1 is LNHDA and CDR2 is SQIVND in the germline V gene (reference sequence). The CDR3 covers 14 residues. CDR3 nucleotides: TGTGCCAGTAGTTTTGCGACAGGGAGAGGGGGCTACACCTTC. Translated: CASSFATGRGGYTF.

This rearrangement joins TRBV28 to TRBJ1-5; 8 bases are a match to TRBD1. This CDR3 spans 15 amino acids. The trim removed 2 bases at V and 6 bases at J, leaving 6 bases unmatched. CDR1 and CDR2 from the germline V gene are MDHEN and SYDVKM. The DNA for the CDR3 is TGTGCCAGCAGTTTACCAGGGGGCGGCGGTCAGCCCCAGCATTTT. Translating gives CASSLPGGGGQPQHF.

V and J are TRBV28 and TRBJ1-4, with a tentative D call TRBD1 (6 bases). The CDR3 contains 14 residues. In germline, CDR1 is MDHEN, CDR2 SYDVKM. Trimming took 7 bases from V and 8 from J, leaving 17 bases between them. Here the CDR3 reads CASTPGGQREKLFF. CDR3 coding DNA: TGTGCCAGCACTCCGGGGGGCCAGCGCGAAAAACTGTTTTTT. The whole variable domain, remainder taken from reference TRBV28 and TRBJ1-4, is DVKVTQSSRYLVKRTGEKVFLECVQDMDHENMFWYRQDPGLGLRLIYFSYDVKMKEKGDIPEGYSVSREKKERFSLILESASTNQTSMYLCASTPGGQREKLFFGSGTQLSVL.

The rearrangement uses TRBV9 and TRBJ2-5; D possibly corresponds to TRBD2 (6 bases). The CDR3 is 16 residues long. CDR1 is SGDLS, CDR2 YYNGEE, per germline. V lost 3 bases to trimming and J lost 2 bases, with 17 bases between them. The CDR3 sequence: CASSASAGRLQETQYF. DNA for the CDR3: TGTGCCAGCAGCGCTTCTGCGGGACGGCTACAAGAGACCCAGTACTTC.

In DNA, the CDR3 is TGTGCCAGCAGTACTGGACCCTTAGACTATGGCTACACCTTC. It yields the protein CASSTGPLDYGYTF. The chain recombines TRBV28 with TRBJ1-2; no reliable D call. The CDR3 spans 14 residues. V was cut by 5 bases and J by 3 bases, with 13 bases left in between. CDR1 and CDR2 from the germline V gene are MDHEN and SYDVKM.

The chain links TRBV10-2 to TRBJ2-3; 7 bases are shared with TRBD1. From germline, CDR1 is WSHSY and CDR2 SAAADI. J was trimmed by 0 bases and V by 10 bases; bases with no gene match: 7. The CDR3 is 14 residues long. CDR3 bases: TGCGCCACCCGACAGGGCAAGAGCACAGATACGCAGTATTTT. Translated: CATRQGKSTDTQYF.

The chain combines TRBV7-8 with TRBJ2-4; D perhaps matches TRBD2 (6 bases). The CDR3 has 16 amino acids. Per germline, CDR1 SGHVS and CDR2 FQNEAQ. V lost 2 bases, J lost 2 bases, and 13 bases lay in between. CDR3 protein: CASSLFHGSTKNIQYF. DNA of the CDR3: TGTGCCAGCAGCTTATTCCACGGGAGTACCAAAAACATTCAGTACTTC. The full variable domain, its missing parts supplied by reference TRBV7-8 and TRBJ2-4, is GAGVSQSPRYKVAKRGQDVALRCDPISGHVSLFWYQQALGQGPEFLTYFQNEAQLDKSGLPSDRFFAERPEGSVSTLKIQRTQQEDSAVYLCASSLFHGSTKNIQYFGAGTRLSVL.

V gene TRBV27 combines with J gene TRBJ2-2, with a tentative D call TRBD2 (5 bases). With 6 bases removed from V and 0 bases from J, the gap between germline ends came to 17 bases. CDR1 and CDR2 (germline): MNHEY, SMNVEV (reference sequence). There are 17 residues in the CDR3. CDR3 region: CASSPGIGRSNTGELFF. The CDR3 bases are TGTGCCAGCAGCCCGGGAATAGGACGGTCGAACACCGGGGAGCTGTTTTTT.

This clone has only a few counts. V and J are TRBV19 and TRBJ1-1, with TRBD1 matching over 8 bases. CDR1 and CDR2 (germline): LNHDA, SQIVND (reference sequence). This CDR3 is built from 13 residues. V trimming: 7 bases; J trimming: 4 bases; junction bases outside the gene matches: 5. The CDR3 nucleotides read TGTGCCAGTATCAGGGGGCCAGGCACTGAAGCTTTCTTT. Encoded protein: CASIRGPGTEAFF.

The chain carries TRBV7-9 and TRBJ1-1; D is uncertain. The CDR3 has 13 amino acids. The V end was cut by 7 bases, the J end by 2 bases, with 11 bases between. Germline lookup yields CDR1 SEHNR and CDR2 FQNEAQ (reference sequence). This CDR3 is CASKVTVNTEAFF. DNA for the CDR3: TGTGCCAGCAAAGTAACAGTTAACACTGAAGCTTTCTTT.

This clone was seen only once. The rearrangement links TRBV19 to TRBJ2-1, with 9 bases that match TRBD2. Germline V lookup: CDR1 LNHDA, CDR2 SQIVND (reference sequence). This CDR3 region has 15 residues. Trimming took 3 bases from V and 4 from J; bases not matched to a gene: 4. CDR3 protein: CASSISGLAYNEQFF. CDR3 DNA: TGTGCCAGTAGTATTTCGGGACTAGCTTACAATGAGCAGTTCTTC.

The CDR3 spells CASSSRMLGPEAFF. Here the CDR3 DNA reads TGTGCCAGCAGCTCCCGAATGTTGGGACCTGAAGCTTTCTTT. This chain joins TRBV5-8 and TRBJ1-1; TRBD1 might be the D (5 bases). The CDR3 contains 14 residues. The germline V gene has CDR1 SGHTS and CDR2 YDEGEE. Trimming removed 3 bases at V and 6 bases at J, with 15 bases between.

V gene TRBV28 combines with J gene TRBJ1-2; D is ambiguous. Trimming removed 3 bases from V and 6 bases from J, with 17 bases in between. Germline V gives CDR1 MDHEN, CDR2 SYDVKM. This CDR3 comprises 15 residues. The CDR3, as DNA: TGTGCCAGCAGTTTGAACAACCTCTTAGCCCATGGCTACACCTTC. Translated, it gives CASSLNNLLAHGYTF.

The CDR3 sequence is CASSLGRQETQYF. The CDR3 nucleotides are TGCGCCAGCAGCTTGGGACGGCAAGAGACCCAGTACTTC. The gene calls are TRBV5-1 and TRBJ2-5; no reliable D call. Germline loops: CDR1 SGHRS, CDR2 YFSETQ. The CDR3 runs 13 residues. The V gene lost 0 bases and the J gene lost 2 bases, with 5 bases spanning the gap.

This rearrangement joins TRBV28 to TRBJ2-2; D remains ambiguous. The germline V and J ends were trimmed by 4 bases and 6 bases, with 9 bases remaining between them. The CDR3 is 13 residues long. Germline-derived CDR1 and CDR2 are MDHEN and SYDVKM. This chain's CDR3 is CASSWQSAGELFF. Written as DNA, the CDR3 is TGTGCCAGCAGTTGGCAGTCTGCCGGGGAGCTGTTTTTT.

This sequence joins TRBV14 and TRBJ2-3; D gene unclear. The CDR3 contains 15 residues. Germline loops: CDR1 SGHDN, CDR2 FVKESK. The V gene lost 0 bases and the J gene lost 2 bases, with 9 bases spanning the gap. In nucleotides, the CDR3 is TGTGCCAGCAGCCAAGATTTATTATCCACAGATACGCAGTATTTT. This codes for CASSQDLLSTDTQYF.

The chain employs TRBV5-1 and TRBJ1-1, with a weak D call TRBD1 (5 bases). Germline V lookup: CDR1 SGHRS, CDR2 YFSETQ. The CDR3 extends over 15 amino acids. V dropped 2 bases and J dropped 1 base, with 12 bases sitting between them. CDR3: CASSFTGGENTEAFF. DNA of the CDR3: TGCGCCAGCAGCTTTACGGGGGGTGAGAACACTGAAGCTTTCTTT.